Included here is one T cell receptor (beta chain) sequence, with context. Using its own MiXCR run on the 5' RACE reads, TCRdb lists one record per CDR3 protein. The repertoire holds a few hundred thousand distinct CDR3 sequences, with 8.7% as singletons. The data are from a study of T cells after yellow fever vaccination. The sample in question was PBMCs, obtained on the day of the first yellow fever vaccination. This receptor was obtained from a young man who received the YFV17D yellow fever vaccine.

The CDR3 DNA is TGTGCCAGTAGTATAACTGCTGAAGCTTTCTTT. Translating gives CASSITAEAFF. The rearrangement joins TRBV19 to TRBJ1-1; D is unclear. V was shortened by 2 bases and J by 6 bases, with 4 bases between the two germline ends. Germline CDR1 reads LNHDA; CDR2 reads SQIVND (reference sequence). The CDR3 has 11 amino acids. The full variable domain, rest sourced from reference TRBV19 and TRBJ1-1, is DGGITQSPKYLFRKEGQNVTLSCEQNLNHDAMYWYRQDPGQGLRLIYYSQIVNDFQKGDIAEGYSVSREKKESFPLTVTSAQKNPTAFYLCASSITAEAFFGQGTRLTVV.